These T cell receptor beta chains were read from a single sample in a study of CD8 T cells in Susac syndrome. TCRdb redid the calling of the immunoSEQ multiplex PCR reads with MiXCR, one entry per CDR3 protein. The sample contains about 80,000 distinct CDR3 sequences, roughly 91% of which appear only once. What was sequenced was CD8+ T cells from PBMCs. The receptor set was obtained from a human donor with multiple sclerosis. The CDR3 runs from the conserved cysteine through the conserved F or W. The D gene is left open where the match is weak. The size entry is marked missing in some rows and otherwise reads once, few, many or a size class.

clone size	D gene	J gene	V gene	CDR3 protein	CDR3 DNA
.	TRBD1	TRBJ2-2	TRBV6-2/TRBV6-3	CASSSRDRGPGTGELFF	TGTGCCAGCAGCAGCCGGGACAGGGGGCCTGGGACCGGGGAGCTGTTTTTT
.	TRBD2	TRBJ2-2	TRBV4-3	CASSQGSLAGGNTGELFF	TGCGCCAGCAGCCAAGGCTCCCTAGCGGGAGGGAACACCGGGGAGCTGTTTTTT
.	.	TRBJ1-2	TRBV6-5	CASSPQASYGYTF	TGTGCCAGCAGTCCCCAGGCTTCCTATGGCTACACCTTC
.	.	TRBJ2-7	TRBV13	CASSGPYEQYF	TGTGCCAGCAGCGGGCCCTACGAGCAGTACTTC
.	TRBD1	TRBJ2-1	TRBV5-1	CASSFRDRAYNEQFF	TGCGCCAGCAGCTTCCGGGACAGAGCCTACAATGAGCAGTTCTTC
.	.	TRBJ2-1	TRBV19	CASSIRSAYNEQFF	TGTGCCAGTAGTATACGGAGCGCTTACAATGAGCAGTTCTTC
.	TRBD1	TRBJ1-6	TRBV5-4	CASSLGGTGGAYSPLHF	TGTGCCAGCAGCTTGGGAGGGACAGGGGGCGCGTATTCACCCCTCCACTTT
.	.	TRBJ2-7	TRBV5-1	CASSFEQFYEQYF	TGCGCCAGCAGCTTCGAACAGTTCTACGAGCAGTACTTC
.	.	TRBJ2-7	TRBV3-1	CASSPLPWTGSYEQYF	TGTGCCAGCAGCCCCCTTCCTTGGACGGGCTCCTACGAGCAGTACTTC
.	TRBD2	TRBJ2-5	TRBV7-9	CASGGVEETQYF	TGTGCCAGCGGGGGGGTCGAAGAGACCCAGTACTTC
.	.	TRBJ1-4	TRBV9	CASSVAGTTNEKLFF	TGTGCCAGCAGCGTAGCGGGGACCACTAATGAAAAACTGTTTTTT
once	TRBD2	TRBJ2-1	TRBV30	CAWSPGLAGAPEQFF	TGTGCCTGGAGTCCGGGACTAGCGGGGGCCCCTGAGCAGTTCTTC
.	TRBD2	TRBJ2-7	TRBV27	CASSLSGTGSYEQYF	TGTGCCAGCAGTTTAAGCGGGACGGGCTCCTACGAGCAGTACTTC
.	.	TRBJ1-2	TRBV25-1	CASSGEVQKTRYGYTF	TGTGCCAGCAGTGGGGAGGTGCAGAAAACCAGATATGGCTACACCTTC
.	TRBD2	TRBJ2-1	TRBV10-1	CASSEGLAGGPQFF	TGCGCCAGCAGTGAGGGACTAGCGGGAGGGCCCCAGTTCTTC
.	.	TRBJ2-7	TRBV7-6	CASSRGAVRDSYEQYF	TGTGCCAGCAGCCGAGGGGCGGTTAGGGATTCCTACGAGCAGTACTTC
.	.	TRBJ2-5	TRBV20-1	CSARDPPGVQETQYF	TGCAGTGCTAGAGACCCACCAGGGGTCCAAGAGACCCAGTACTTC
few	.	TRBJ1-1	TRBV11-2	CASSLVGTEAFF	TGTGCCAGCAGCTTGGTGGGCACTGAAGCTTTCTTT
.	.	TRBJ2-2	TRBV9	CASSVTDGELFF	TGTGCCAGCAGCGTAACTGACGGGGAGCTGTTTTTT
.	.	TRBJ2-2	TRBV3-1	CASSQPLWGWNTGELFF	TGTGCCAGCAGCCAACCACTGTGGGGCTGGAACACCGGGGAGCTGTTTTTT
.	.	TRBJ2-5	TRBV6-8	CASGEQCNEETQYF	TGTGCCAGCGGGGAACAATGCAATGAGGAGACCCAGTACTTC
.	.	TRBJ2-7	TRBV7-9	CASSSGHISYEQYF	TGTGCCAGCAGCTCTGGGCATATCTCCTACGAGCAGTACTTC
once	TRBD1	TRBJ2-1	TRBV28	CASSSSPGQGADEQFF	TGTGCCAGCAGTTCCTCCCCGGGACAGGGGGCCGATGAGCAGTTCTTC